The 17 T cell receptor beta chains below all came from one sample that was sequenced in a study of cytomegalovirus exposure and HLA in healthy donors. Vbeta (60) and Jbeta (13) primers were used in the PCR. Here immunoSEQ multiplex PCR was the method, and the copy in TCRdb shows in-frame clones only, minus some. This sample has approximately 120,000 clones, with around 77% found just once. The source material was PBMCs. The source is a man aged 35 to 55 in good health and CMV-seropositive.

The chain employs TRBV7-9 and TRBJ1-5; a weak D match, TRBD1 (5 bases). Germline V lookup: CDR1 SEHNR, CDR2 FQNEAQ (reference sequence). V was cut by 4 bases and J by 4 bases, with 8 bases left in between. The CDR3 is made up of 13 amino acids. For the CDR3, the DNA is TGTGCCAGCAGCTCAGGGATAAATCAGCCCCAGCATTTT. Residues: CASSSGINQPQHF.

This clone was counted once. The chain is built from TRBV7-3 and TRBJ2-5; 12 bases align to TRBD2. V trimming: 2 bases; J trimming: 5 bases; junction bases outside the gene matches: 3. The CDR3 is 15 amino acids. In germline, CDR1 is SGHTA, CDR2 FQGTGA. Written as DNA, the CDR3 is TGTGCCAGCAGCTTAGACGGGACTAGCGGGGAGACCCAGTACTTC. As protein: CASSLDGTSGETQYF.

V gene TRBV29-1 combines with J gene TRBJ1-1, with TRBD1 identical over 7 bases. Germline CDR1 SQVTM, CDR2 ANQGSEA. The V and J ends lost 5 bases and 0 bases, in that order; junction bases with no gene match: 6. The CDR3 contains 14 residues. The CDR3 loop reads CSVSGTEMNTEAFF. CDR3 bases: TGCAGCGTTTCTGGGACAGAGATGAACACTGAAGCTTTCTTT.

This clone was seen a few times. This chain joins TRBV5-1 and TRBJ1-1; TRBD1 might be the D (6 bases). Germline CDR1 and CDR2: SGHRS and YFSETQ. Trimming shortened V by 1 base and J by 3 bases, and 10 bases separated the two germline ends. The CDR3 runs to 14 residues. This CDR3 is CASSLFAGDTEAFF. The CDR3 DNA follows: TGCGCCAGCAGCTTGTTTGCAGGGGACACTGAAGCTTTCTTT.

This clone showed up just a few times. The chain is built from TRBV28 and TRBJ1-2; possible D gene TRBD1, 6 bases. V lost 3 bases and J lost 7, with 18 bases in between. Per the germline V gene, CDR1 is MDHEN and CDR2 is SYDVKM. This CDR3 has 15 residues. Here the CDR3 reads CASSFVGRGIGGYTF. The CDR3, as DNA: TGTGCCAGCAGTTTCGTAGGCAGGGGAATAGGTGGCTACACCTTC.

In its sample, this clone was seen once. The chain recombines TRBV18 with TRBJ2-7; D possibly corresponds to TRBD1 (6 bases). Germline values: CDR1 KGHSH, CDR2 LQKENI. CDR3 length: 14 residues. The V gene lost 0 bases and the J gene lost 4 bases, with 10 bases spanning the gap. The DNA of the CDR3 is TGTGCCAGCTCACCACCGGCAGGGGTTTACGAGCAGTACTTC. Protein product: CASSPPAGVYEQYF.

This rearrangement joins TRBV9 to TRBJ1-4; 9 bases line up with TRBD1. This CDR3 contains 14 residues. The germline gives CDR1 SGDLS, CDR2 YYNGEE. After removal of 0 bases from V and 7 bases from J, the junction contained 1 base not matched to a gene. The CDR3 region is CASSVEQGAEKLFF. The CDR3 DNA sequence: TGTGCCAGCAGCGTAGAACAGGGGGCTGAAAAACTGTTTTTT.

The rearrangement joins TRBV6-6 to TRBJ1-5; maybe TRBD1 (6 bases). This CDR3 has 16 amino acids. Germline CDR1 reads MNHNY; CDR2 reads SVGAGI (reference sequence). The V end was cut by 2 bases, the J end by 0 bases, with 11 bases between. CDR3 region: CASSYATGNSNQPQHF. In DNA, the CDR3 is TGTGCCAGCAGTTACGCCACAGGGAATAGCAATCAGCCCCAGCATTTT.

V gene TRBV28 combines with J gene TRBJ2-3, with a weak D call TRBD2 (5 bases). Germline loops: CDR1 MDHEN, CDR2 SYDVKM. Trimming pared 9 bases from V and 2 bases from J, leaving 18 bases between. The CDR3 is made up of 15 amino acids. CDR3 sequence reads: CASAGETLNTDTQYF. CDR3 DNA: TGTGCCAGTGCCGGGGAAACCTTGAACACAGATACGCAGTATTTT.

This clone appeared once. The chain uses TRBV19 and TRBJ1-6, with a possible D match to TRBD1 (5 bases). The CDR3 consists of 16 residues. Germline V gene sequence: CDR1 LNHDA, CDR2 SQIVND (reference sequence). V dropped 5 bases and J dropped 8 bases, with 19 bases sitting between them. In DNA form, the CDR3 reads TGTGCCAGTAGTCCTCCGAACAGGATCCAGGATTCACCCCTCCACTTT. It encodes CASSPPNRIQDSPLHF.

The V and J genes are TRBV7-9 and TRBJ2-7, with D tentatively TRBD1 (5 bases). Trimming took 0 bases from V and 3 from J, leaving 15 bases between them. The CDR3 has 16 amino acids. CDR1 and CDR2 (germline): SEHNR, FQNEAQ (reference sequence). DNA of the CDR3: TGTGCCAGCAGCTTAGCGGGGCAGGTAGAGATCTACGAGCAGTACTTC. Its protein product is CASSLAGQVEIYEQYF. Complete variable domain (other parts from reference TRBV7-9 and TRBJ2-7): DTGVSQNPRHKITKRGQNVTFRCDPISEHNRLYWYRQTLGQGPEFLTYFQNEAQLEKSRLLSDRFSAERPKGSFSTLEIQRTEQGDSAMYLCASSLAGQVEIYEQYFGPGTRLTVT.

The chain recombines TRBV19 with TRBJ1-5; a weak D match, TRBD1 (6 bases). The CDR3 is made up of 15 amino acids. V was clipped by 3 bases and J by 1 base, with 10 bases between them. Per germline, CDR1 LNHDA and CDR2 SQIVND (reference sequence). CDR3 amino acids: CASSMGRGSNQPQHF. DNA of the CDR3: TGTGCCAGTAGTATGGGCAGGGGAAGCAATCAGCCCCAGCATTTT.

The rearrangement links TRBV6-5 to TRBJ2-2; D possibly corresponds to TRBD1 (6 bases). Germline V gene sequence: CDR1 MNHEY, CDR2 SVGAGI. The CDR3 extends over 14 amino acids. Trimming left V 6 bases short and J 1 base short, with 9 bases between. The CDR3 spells CASSQDRNTGELFF. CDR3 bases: TGTGCCAGCAGCCAGGACAGGAACACCGGGGAGCTGTTTTTT.

The CDR3 DNA reads TGTGCCAGCTCACGCGGGACAGGGGGGTACAATGAGCAGTTCTTC. Protein product: CASSRGTGGYNEQFF. The J gene is TRBJ2-1, the V gene TRBV18; 11 positions match TRBD1. This CDR3 region has 15 residues. Germline V gene lookup returns CDR1 KGHSH and CDR2 LQKENI. With V trimmed by 4 bases and J by 4 bases, 3 bases remained unmatched.

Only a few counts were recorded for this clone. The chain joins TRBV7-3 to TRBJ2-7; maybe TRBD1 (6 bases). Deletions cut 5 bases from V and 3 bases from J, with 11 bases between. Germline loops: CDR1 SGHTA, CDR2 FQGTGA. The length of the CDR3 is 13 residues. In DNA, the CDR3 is TGTGCCAGCAGCCTGGACAGAATCTACGAGCAGTACTTC. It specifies CASSLDRIYEQYF.

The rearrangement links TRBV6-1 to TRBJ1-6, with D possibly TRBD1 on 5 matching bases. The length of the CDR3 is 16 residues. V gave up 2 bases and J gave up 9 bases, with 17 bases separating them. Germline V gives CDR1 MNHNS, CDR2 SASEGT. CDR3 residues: CASSEIQAQGFSPLHF. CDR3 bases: TGTGCCAGCAGTGAAATCCAGGCCCAGGGTTTTTCACCCCTCCACTTT.

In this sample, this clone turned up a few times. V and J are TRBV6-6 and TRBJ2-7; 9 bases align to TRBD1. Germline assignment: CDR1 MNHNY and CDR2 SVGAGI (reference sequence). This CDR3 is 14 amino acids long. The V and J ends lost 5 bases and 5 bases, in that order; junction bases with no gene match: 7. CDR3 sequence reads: CASSLRDRVDEQYF. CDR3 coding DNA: TGTGCCAGCAGTCTCCGGGACAGGGTCGACGAGCAGTACTTC.